This TCR beta chain is drawn from a study of blood T cell repertoires in COVID-19. About the study: COVID-19 samples, acute and convalescent, were from the United States, Italy and Spain. In each case, the material was cDNA or gDNA derived from T cells, B-cell-depleted T cells, or PBMCs.

With 0 bases removed from V and 3 bases from J, the gap between germline ends came to 9 bases. CDR1 is SGHTS and CDR2 is YDEGEE in the germline V gene. This CDR3 has 14 amino acids. Original processing notes: Estimation of nucleated cell counts was performed using reference gene primer amplification. The protocol was immunoSEQ multiplex PCR, while the TCRdb copy is restricted to in-frame clones and leaves out a portion. D and trimming come from the DNA, and the V and J calls and clone size come from that table. The sample includes about 240,000 clones, roughly four fifths of them seen just once. Input material: peripheral blood. The J gene is TRBJ1-1, the V gene TRBV5-8; possibly TRBD1 for D (5 bases). The source of this sequence is a woman aged 55-75 years with active or convalescent COVID-19. CDR3: CASSLEWGDTEAFF. Written as DNA, the CDR3 is TGTGCCAGCAGCTTGGAGTGGGGCGACACTGAAGCTTTCTTT.